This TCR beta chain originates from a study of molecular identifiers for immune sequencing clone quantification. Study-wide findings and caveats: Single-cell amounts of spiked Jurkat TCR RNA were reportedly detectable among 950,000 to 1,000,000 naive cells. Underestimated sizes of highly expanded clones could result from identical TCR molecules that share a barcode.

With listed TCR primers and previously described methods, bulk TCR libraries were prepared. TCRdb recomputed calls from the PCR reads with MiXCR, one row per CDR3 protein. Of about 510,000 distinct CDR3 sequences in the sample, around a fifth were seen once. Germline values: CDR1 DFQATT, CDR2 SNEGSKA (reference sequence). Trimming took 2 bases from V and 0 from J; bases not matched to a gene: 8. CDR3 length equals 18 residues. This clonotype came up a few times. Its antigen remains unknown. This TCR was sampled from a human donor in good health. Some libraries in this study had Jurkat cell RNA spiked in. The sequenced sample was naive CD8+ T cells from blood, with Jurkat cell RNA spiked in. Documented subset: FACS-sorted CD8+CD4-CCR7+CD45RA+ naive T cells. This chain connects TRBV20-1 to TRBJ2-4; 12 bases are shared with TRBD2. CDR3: CSARPRKGLAGAKNIQYF. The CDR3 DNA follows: TGCAGTGCTAGACCCCGAAAGGGACTAGCGGGAGCCAAAAACATTCAGTACTTC.